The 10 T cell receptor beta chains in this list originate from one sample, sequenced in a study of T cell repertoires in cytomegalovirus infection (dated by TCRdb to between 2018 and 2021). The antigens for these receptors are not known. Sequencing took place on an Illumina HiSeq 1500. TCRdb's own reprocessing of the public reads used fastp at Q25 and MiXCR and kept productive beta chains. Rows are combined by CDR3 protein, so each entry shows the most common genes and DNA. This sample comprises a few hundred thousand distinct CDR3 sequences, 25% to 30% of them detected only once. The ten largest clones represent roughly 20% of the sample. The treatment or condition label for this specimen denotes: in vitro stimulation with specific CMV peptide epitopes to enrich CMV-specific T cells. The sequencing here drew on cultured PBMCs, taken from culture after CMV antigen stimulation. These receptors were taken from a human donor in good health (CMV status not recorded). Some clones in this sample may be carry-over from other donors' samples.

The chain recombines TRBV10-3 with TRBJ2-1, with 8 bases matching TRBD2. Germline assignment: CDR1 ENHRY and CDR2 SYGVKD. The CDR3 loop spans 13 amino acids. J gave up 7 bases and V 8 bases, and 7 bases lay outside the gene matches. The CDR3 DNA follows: TGTGCCATCCGGGAGGGCCTAGGGAATGAGCAGTTCTTC. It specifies CAIREGLGNEQFF.

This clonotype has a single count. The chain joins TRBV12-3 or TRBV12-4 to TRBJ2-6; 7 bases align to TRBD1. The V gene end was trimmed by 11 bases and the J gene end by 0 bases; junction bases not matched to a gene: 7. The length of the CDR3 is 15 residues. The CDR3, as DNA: TGTGCCGGTCGGGACAGCATCTCTGGGGCCAACGTCCTGACTTTC. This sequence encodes CAGRDSISGANVLTF.

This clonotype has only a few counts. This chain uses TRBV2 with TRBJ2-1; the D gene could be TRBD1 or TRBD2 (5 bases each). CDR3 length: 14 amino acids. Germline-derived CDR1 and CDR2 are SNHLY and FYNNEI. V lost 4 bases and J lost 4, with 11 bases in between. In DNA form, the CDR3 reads TGTGCCAGCAGTGCCCAGGGAGAGTACAATGAGCAGTTCTTC. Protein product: CASSAQGEYNEQFF.

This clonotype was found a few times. DNA of the CDR3: TGTGCCAGCAGTTCCTCCTCTTCCGGAGAGACCCAGTACTTC. Amino acid sequence: CASSSSSSGETQYF. V gene TRBV28 combines with J gene TRBJ2-5; D ambiguous. The germline V gene has CDR1 MDHEN and CDR2 SYDVKM. With 4 bases removed from V and 4 bases from J, the gap between germline ends came to 13 bases. The CDR3 sequence is 14 residues long.

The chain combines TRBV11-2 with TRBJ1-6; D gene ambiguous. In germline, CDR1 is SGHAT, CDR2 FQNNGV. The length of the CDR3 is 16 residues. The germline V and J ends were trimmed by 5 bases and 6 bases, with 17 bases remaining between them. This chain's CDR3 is CASSARNPGSNSPLHF. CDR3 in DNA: TGTGCCAGCAGCGCACGGAACCCGGGGAGTAATTCACCCCTCCACTTT.

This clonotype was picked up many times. CDR3 bases: TGTGCCAGCAGCTCGAGGGAAAAGGGGGAAAAACTGTTTTTT. Amino acid sequence: CASSSREKGEKLFF. The chain employs TRBV7-2 and TRBJ1-4; a weak D match, TRBD1 (5 bases). Germline V gives CDR1 SGHTA, CDR2 FQGNSA. The CDR3 is 14 residues long. V lost 4 bases and J 8 bases, leaving 14 bases between the germline ends.

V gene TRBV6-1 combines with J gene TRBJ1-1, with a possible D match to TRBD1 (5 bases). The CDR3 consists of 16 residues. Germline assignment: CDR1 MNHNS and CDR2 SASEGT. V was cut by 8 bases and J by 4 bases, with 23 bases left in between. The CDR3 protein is CASLIPLGGGSTEAFF. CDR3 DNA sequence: TGTGCCAGCTTGATCCCTTTAGGCGGGGGTAGCACTGAAGCTTTCTTT.

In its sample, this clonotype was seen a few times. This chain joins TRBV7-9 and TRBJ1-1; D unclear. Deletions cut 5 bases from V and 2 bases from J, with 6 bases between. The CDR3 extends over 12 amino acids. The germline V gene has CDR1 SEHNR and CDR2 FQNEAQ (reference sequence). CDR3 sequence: CASSPDNTEAFF. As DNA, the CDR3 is TGTGCCAGCAGCCCAGATAACACTGAAGCTTTCTTT.

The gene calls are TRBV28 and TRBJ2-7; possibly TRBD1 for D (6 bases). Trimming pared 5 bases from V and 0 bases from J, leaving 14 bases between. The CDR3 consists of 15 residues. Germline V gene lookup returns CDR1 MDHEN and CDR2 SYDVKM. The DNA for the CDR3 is TGTGCCAGCAGTCCCCCGACAGGAGGCTCCTACGAGCAGTACTTC. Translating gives CASSPPTGGSYEQYF.

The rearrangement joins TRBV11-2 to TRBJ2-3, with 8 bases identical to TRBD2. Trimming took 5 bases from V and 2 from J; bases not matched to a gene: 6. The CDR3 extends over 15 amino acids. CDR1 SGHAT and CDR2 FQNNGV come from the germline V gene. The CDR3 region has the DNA TGTGCCAGCAGCCCCCAGCGGGGGAACACAGATACGCAGTATTTT. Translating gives CASSPQRGNTDTQYF.